These 27 T cell receptor beta chains were all obtained from the same sample, sequenced in a study of cytomegalovirus exposure and HLA in healthy donors. PCR used 60 Vbeta primers and 13 Jbeta primers. Generated by immunoSEQ multiplex PCR, the TCRdb table keeps only in-frame clones and is missing some. In the table there are tens of thousands of clones, 86% of which are singletons. Specimen: PBMCs. The receptors were gathered from a man aged 25-45 years in good health and CMV-seropositive.

V usage is TRBV28 and J usage is TRBJ2-3; the D gene is possibly TRBD2 (5 bases). The V gene lost 2 bases and the J gene lost 0 bases, with 21 bases spanning the gap. This CDR3 contains 19 residues. The germline V gene encodes CDR1 MDHEN and CDR2 SYDVKM. The CDR3 here is CASSLGFGDFHPSTDTQYF. The CDR3 nucleotides read TGTGCCAGCAGTTTAGGGTTCGGGGATTTTCACCCTAGCACAGATACGCAGTATTTT.

V is TRBV11-3 and J is TRBJ2-1; 8 positions agree with TRBD2. V lost 6 bases, J lost 5 bases, and 12 bases stayed unmatched. There are 16 residues in the CDR3. The germline CDR1 and CDR2 sequences are SGHNT and YENEEA. The CDR3 region is CASSSGGGGPHNEQFF. CDR3 in DNA: TGTGCCAGCAGTTCCGGGGGGGGAGGGCCACACAATGAGCAGTTCTTC.

This sequence joins TRBV19 and TRBJ1-5; no clear D. CDR3 size: 14 residues. V was cut by 1 base and J by 4 bases, with 8 bases left in between. Germline V gene data show CDR1 as LNHDA and CDR2 as SQIVND (reference sequence). CDR3 amino acids: CASSIVQLNQPQHF. The CDR3 DNA reads as TGTGCCAGTAGTATAGTTCAGTTAAATCAGCCCCAGCATTTT.

A few counts support this clone. The V gene is TRBV2, the J gene TRBJ2-2; a weak D match, TRBD1 (6 bases). V was trimmed by 4 bases and J by 0 bases, leaving 12 bases between them. CDR3 size: 16 residues. Looked up from germline, CDR1 is SNHLY and CDR2 is FYNNEI. CDR3 bases: TGTGCCAGCAGTGTGGACAGACCCACGAACACCGGGGAGCTGTTTTTT. As protein: CASSVDRPTNTGELFF.

On this clone itself: A junction boundary mismatches the germline segment, possibly from a read error. CDR3 sequence: CASSLGVAGGTGELFF. CDR3 nucleotide sequence: TGTGCTAGCAGCCTCGGAGTAGCGGGCGGAACCGGGGAGCTGTTTTTT. The V gene is TRBV7-7, the J gene TRBJ2-2; 7 positions agree with TRBD2. In germline, CDR1 is SSHAT, CDR2 FNYEAQ (reference sequence). This CDR3 is 16 amino acids long.

V is TRBV5-1 and J is TRBJ1-1; 7 bases agree with TRBD1. The trim removed 1 base at V and 4 bases at J, leaving 13 bases unmatched. CDR1 and CDR2 (germline): SGHRS, YFSETQ. This CDR3 spans 17 amino acids. The CDR3 coding sequence is TGCGCCAGCAGCTTGACCCTCCCCAACAGGGGAGGCACTGAAGCTTTCTTT. Protein product: CASSLTLPNRGGTEAFF.

This sequence joins TRBV30 and TRBJ2-7, with a tentative D call TRBD2 (5 bases). Per germline, CDR1 GTSNPN and CDR2 SVGIG (reference sequence). The CDR3 has 14 residues. Trimming took 3 bases from V and 6 from J, leaving 18 bases between them. CDR3 in amino acids: CAWSPGGPPFEQYF. The CDR3 region has the DNA TGTGCCTGGAGCCCAGGAGGACCACCATTCGAGCAGTACTTC. The complete variable domain, with remaining parts taken from reference TRBV30 and TRBJ2-7, reads SQTIHQWPATLVQPVGSPLSLECTVEGTSNPNLYWYRQAAGRGLQLLFYSVGIGQISSEVPQNLSASRPQDRQFILSSKKLLLSDSGFYLCAWSPGGPPFEQYFGPGTRLTVT.

This rearrangement joins TRBV11-3 to TRBJ2-1; TRBD2 matches at 7 bases. This CDR3 is 14 amino acids long. The germline gives CDR1 SGHNT, CDR2 YENEEA. V lost 5 bases to trimming and J lost 8 bases; unmatched junction nucleotides: 9. Here the CDR3 reads CASSRGLQVDEQFF. For the CDR3, the DNA is TGTGCCAGCAGCAGGGGACTACAAGTCGATGAGCAGTTCTTC.

V usage is TRBV5-6 and J usage is TRBJ2-1; TRBD2 matches 13 bases. The CDR3 covers 17 residues. CDR1 is SGHDT and CDR2 is YYEEEE in the germline V gene. With 2 bases clipped from V and 5 bases from J, the junction kept 7 bases outside the gene matches. CDR3 nucleotides: TGTGCCAGCAGCTTAGCTCTGGGACTAGCGGGACACAATGAGCAGTTCTTC. Protein product: CASSLALGLAGHNEQFF.

The chain joins TRBV7-2 to TRBJ2-7; 7 nucleotides align to TRBD1. The CDR3 contains 15 residues. Germline V lookup: CDR1 SGHTA, CDR2 FQGNSA. V was pared by 3 bases and J by 6 bases, with 11 bases of the junction left unmatched. The CDR3 DNA follows: TGTGCCAGCAGCTTGTCAACTGACAGGGCAGGCGAGCAGTACTTC. This sequence encodes CASSLSTDRAGEQYF.

The gene calls are TRBV9 and TRBJ2-5, with TRBD1 as a possible D gene (5 bases). In germline, CDR1 is SGDLS, CDR2 YYNGEE. Trimming left V 0 bases short and J 1 base short, with 10 bases between. The CDR3 sequence is 15 residues long. The chain's CDR3 is CASSVALQVQETQYF. The CDR3 DNA sequence: TGTGCCAGCAGCGTAGCTTTACAGGTCCAAGAGACCCAGTACTTC. Drawing the rest from reference TRBV9 and TRBJ2-5, the complete variable domain is DSGVTQTPKHLITATGQRVTLRCSPRSGDLSVYWYQQSLDQGLQFLIQYYNGEERAKGNILERFSAQQFPDLHSELNLSSLELGDSALYFCASSVALQVQETQYFGPGTRLLVL.

The genes are TRBV5-6 and TRBJ2-3; 7 nucleotides line up with TRBD1. Germline V gene data show CDR1 as SGHDT and CDR2 as YYEEEE. The CDR3 length is 16 residues. The V gene end was trimmed by 2 bases and the J gene end by 0 bases; junction bases not matched to a gene: 6. The CDR3 sequence is CASSFRQGTSTDTQYF. The CDR3 region has the DNA TGTGCCAGCAGCTTTCGACAGGGTACGAGCACAGATACGCAGTATTTT.

This chain links TRBV29-1 with TRBJ2-5; D might be TRBD2 (6 bases). There are 13 residues in the CDR3. Germline V gene data show CDR1 as SQVTM and CDR2 as ANQGSEA. V lost 7 bases and J 2 bases, leaving 14 bases between the germline ends. The CDR3 region has the DNA TGCAGCGCCCGGGACTCAAAACAAGAGACCCAGTACTTC. Its protein product is CSARDSKQETQYF.

V gene TRBV5-1 combines with J gene TRBJ2-2; 8 bases line up with TRBD1. CDR1 SGHRS and CDR2 YFSETQ come from the germline V gene. V gave up 0 bases and J gave up 2 bases; unmatched junction bases: 6. This CDR3 has 17 amino acids. This chain's CDR3 is CASSLEAPGGNTGELFF. The CDR3 nucleotides are TGCGCCAGCAGCTTGGAAGCTCCAGGGGGCAACACCGGGGAGCTGTTTTTT. Variable domain in full (rest from reference TRBV5-1 and TRBJ2-2): KAGVTQTPRYLIKTRGQQVTLSCSPISGHRSVSWYQQTPGQGLQFLFEYFSETQRNKGNFPGRFSGRQFSNSRSEMNVSTLELGDSALYLCASSLEAPGGNTGELFFGEGSRLTVL.

The V call is TRBV30, the J call TRBJ1-2; 8 bases are a match to TRBD1. The germline V gene encodes CDR1 GTSNPN and CDR2 SVGIG (reference sequence). The CDR3 covers 18 residues. V lost 5 bases to trimming and J lost 5 bases; unmatched junction nucleotides: 22. This CDR3 reads CAWSLRGQRGYFRYGYTF. The CDR3 DNA follows: TGTGCCTGGTCTCTCAGGGGGCAACGGGGTTATTTCCGTTATGGCTACACCTTC.

V gene TRBV6-4 combines with J gene TRBJ1-1; D not resolved. The CDR3 consists of 13 residues. Germline loops: CDR1 MRHNA, CDR2 SNTAGT. V gave up 4 bases and J gave up 4 bases, with 10 bases separating them. The CDR3 loop reads CASSARSSTEAFF. CDR3 coding DNA: TGTGCCAGCAGTGCACGGTCTTCCACTGAAGCTTTCTTT.

CDR3 amino acids: CASSLSAGDWTQETQYF. The CDR3 DNA sequence: TGTGCCAGCAGTTTATCGGCGGGGGACTGGACCCAAGAGACCCAGTACTTC. V gene TRBV28 combines with J gene TRBJ2-5, with 7 bases fitting TRBD2. The CDR3 runs to 17 residues. Germline lookup yields CDR1 MDHEN and CDR2 SYDVKM. The V segment lost 1 base and the J segment 1 base; nucleotides outside the gene matches: 9.

The chain couples TRBV10-3 to TRBJ1-2; tentatively, D is TRBD1 (6 bases). V lost 6 bases, J lost 8 bases, and 10 bases lay in between. CDR3 size: 11 residues. CDR1 ENHRY and CDR2 SYGVKD come from the germline V gene. The CDR3 reads CAISTGSGYTF. CDR3 sequence (DNA): TGTGCCATCAGCACAGGGAGCGGCTACACCTTC.

Only one count was recorded for this clone. This CDR3 reads CASSQARRGRGDTQYF. The CDR3 coding sequence is TGCGCCAGCAGCCAAGCGCGGCGGGGGAGGGGAGATACGCAGTATTTT. This sequence joins TRBV4-1 and TRBJ2-3, with 7 bases fitting TRBD2. The CDR3 is made up of 16 amino acids. Germline V lookup: CDR1 MGHRA, CDR2 YSYEKL. Trimming at V came to 1 base and at J to 5 bases, leaving 9 bases not matched to a gene.

The rearrangement links TRBV11-2 to TRBJ1-1; D may be TRBD1 (6 bases). Trimming took 1 base from V and 8 from J, leaving 8 bases between them. Germline CDR1 reads SGHAT; CDR2 reads FQNNGV. There are 12 residues in the CDR3. The CDR3 spells CASSLVGTEAFF. CDR3 in DNA: TGTGCCAGCAGCTTAGTTGGGACAGAAGCTTTCTTT.

The table lists this clone with a few counts. The gene calls are TRBV4-2 and TRBJ2-1, with 14 bases matching TRBD2. The CDR3 runs to 16 residues. V lost 0 bases and J lost 6; bases outside the gene matches: 1. Germline V gene data show CDR1 as LGHNA and CDR2 as YNFKEQ. CDR3 sequence: CASSQEGTSGSNEQFF. The CDR3 DNA follows: TGTGCCAGCAGCCAAGAGGGGACTAGCGGGAGCAATGAGCAGTTCTTC.

The CDR3 spells CASSAGQMETQYF. Here the CDR3 DNA reads TGCGCCAGCAGCGCGGGACAGATGGAGACCCAGTACTTC. The chain has TRBV5-1 and TRBJ2-5; D possibly corresponds to TRBD1 (7 bases). The CDR3 sequence is 13 residues long. V was trimmed by 4 bases and J by 5 bases, leaving 12 bases between them. Germline values: CDR1 SGHRS, CDR2 YFSETQ.

Of note for this clone: At one boundary the junction diverges from the germline segment, which might be a read error. The chain is built from TRBV7-9 and TRBJ2-3; D remains unclear. Per the germline V gene, CDR1 is SEHNR and CDR2 is FQNEAQ (reference sequence). The CDR3 runs 12 residues. The CDR3 region has the DNA TGTTCCAGCAGTCTTAGCACAGATACGCAGTATTTT. Its translation: CSSSLSTDTQYF. Supplemented by reference TRBV7-9 and TRBJ2-3, the full variable domain reads DTGVSQNPRHKITKRGQNVTFRCDPISEHNRLYWYRQTLGQGPEFLTYFQNEAQLEKSRLLSDRFSAERPKGSFSTLEIQRTEQGDSAMYLCSSSLSTDTQYFGPGTRLTVL.

V is TRBV2 and J is TRBJ1-1, with D possibly matching TRBD1 (6 bases). The CDR3 extends over 13 amino acids. Germline V CDR1 and CDR2: SNHLY, FYNNEI. V was pared by 2 bases and J by 5 bases, with 9 bases between. In nucleotides, the CDR3 is TGTGCCAGCAGTGAACAACAGGGTACTGAAGCTTTCTTT. It is translated as CASSEQQGTEAFF.

This rearrangement joins TRBV7-9 to TRBJ1-2, with D unclear. The CDR3 contains 13 residues. Germline loops: CDR1 SEHNR, CDR2 FQNEAQ (reference sequence). Trimming cost V 5 bases and J 3 bases, with 10 bases left between them. The CDR3 region has the DNA TGTGCCAGCAGCCCCAGCGTCGACTATGGCTACACCTTC. It specifies CASSPSVDYGYTF. Full variable domain (outside the CDR3, taken from reference TRBV7-9 and TRBJ1-2): DTGVSQNPRHKITKRGQNVTFRCDPISEHNRLYWYRQTLGQGPEFLTYFQNEAQLEKSRLLSDRFSAERPKGSFSTLEIQRTEQGDSAMYLCASSPSVDYGYTFGSGTRLTVV.

V and J are TRBV28 and TRBJ1-1; a possible D gene is TRBD1 (6 bases). Germline-derived CDR1 and CDR2 are MDHEN and SYDVKM. The CDR3 is 13 residues long. Trimming left V 6 bases short and J 6 bases short, with 14 bases between. CDR3 amino acids: CASSPGHPPEAFF. CDR3 coding DNA: TGTGCCAGCAGCCCGGGACATCCCCCTGAAGCTTTCTTT. The variable domain in full, completed from reference TRBV28 and TRBJ1-1, reads DVKVTQSSRYLVKRTGEKVFLECVQDMDHENMFWYRQDPGLGLRLIYFSYDVKMKEKGDIPEGYSVSREKKERFSLILESASTNQTSMYLCASSPGHPPEAFFGQGTRLTVV.

The genes are TRBV15 and TRBJ2-1; D may be TRBD1 (5 bases). The germline V gene has CDR1 LNHNV and CDR2 YYDKDF (reference sequence). The CDR3 has 13 amino acids. The V end was cut by 0 bases, the J end by 9 bases, with 9 bases between. CDR3 nucleotides: TGTGCCACCAGCAGAGATAATAGGGGTGAGCAGTTCTTC. Its protein product is CATSRDNRGEQFF.